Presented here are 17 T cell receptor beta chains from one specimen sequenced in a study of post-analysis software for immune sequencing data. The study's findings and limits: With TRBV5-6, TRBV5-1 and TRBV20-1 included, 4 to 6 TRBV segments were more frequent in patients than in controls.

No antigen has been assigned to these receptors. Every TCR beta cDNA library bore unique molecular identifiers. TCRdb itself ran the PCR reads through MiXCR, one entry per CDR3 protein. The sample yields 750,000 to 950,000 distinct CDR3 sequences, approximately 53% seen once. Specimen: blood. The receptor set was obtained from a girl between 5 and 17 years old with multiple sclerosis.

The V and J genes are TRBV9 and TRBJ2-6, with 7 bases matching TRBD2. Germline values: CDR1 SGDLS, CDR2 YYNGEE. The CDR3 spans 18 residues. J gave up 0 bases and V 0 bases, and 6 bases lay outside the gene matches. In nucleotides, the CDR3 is TGTGCCAGCAGCGTAGGGCGGGGGACCCTCTCTGGGGCCAACGTCCTGACTTTC. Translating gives CASSVGRGTLSGANVLTF.

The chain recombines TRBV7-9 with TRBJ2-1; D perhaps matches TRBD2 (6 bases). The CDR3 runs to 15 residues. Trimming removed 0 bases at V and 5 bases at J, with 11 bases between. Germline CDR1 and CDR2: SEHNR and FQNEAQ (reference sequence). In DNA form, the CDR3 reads TGTGCCAGCAGCTTAGCAGCGGGCCTAAACAATGAGCAGTTCTTC. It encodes CASSLAAGLNNEQFF.

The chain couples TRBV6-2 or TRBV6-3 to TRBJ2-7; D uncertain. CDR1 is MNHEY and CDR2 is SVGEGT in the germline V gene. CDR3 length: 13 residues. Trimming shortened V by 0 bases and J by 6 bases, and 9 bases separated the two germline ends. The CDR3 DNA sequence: TGTGCCAGCAGTTACTCCGGCGGTGCCGAGCAGTACTTC. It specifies CASSYSGGAEQYF.

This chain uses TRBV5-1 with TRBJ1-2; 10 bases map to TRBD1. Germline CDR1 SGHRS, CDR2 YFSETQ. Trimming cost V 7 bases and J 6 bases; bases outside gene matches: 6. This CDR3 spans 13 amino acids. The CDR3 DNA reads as TGCGCCAGCGGCACGACAGGGGGCGATGGCTACACCTTC. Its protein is CASGTTGGDGYTF. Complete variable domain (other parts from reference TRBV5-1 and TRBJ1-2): KAGVTQTPRYLIKTRGQQVTLSCSPISGHRSVSWYQQTPGQGLQFLFEYFSETQRNKGNFPGRFSGRQFSNSRSEMNVSTLELGDSALYLCASGTTGGDGYTFGSGTRLTVV.

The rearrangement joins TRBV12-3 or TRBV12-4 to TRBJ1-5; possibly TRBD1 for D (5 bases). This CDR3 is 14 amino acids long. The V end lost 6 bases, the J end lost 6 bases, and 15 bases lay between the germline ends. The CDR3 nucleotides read TGTGCCAGCAGGTCCAGGGAGTCCGGTCAGCCCCAGCATTTT. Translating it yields CASRSRESGQPQHF.

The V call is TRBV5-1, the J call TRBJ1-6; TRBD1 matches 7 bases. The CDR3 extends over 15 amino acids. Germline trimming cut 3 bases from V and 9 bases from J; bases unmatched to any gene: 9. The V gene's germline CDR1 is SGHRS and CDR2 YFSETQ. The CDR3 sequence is CASSSDRVGGSPLHF. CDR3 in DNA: TGCGCCAGCAGCTCAGACAGGGTCGGGGGTTCACCCCTCCACTTT.

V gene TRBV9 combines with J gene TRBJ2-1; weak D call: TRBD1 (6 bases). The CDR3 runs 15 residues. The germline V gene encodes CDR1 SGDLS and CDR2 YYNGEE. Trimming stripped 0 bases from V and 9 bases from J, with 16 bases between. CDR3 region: CASSVGGQGHGEQFF. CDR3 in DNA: TGTGCCAGCAGCGTAGGGGGGCAGGGGCACGGTGAGCAGTTCTTC.

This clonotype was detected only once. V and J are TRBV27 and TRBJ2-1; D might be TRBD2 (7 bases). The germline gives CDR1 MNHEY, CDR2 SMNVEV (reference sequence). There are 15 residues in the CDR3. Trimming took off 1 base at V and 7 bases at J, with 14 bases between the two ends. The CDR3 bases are TGTGCCAGCAGTTTATATGGGGGGGGGCTGAATGAGCAGTTCTTC. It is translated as CASSLYGGGLNEQFF.

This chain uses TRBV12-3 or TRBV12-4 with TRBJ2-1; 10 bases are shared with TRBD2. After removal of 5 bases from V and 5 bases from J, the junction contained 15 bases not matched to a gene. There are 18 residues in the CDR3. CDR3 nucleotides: TGTGCCAGCAGTAGGGCTAGCGGGGGTCTTTATTCCCACAATGAGCAGTTCTTC. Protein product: CASSRASGGLYSHNEQFF.

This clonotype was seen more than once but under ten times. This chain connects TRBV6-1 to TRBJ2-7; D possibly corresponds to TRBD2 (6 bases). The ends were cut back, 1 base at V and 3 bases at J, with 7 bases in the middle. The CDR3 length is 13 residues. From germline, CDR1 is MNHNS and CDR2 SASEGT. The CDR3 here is CASSEGGVYEQYF. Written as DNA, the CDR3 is TGTGCCAGCAGTGAAGGGGGGGTCTACGAGCAGTACTTC.

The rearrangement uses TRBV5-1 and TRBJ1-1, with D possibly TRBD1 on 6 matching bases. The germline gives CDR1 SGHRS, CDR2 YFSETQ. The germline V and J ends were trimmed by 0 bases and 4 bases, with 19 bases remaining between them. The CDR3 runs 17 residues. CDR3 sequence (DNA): TGCGCCAGCAGCTTGGGTCCCCTAATCCCCAGGGGCACTGAAGCTTTCTTT. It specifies CASSLGPLIPRGTEAFF.

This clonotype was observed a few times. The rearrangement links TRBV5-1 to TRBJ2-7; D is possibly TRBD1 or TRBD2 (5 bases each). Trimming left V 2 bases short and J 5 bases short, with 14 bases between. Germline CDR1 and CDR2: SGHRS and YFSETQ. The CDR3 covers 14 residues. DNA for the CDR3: TGCGCCAGCAGCTTTAAAGGGACGCTAGACGAGCAGTACTTC. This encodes CASSFKGTLDEQYF.

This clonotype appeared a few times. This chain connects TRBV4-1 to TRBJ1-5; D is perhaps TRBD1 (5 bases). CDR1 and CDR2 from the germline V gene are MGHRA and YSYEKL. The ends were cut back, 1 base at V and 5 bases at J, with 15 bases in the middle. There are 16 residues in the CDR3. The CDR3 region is CASSQVGGARDQPQHF. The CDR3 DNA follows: TGCGCCAGCAGCCAAGTAGGAGGGGCGAGGGATCAGCCCCAGCATTTT.

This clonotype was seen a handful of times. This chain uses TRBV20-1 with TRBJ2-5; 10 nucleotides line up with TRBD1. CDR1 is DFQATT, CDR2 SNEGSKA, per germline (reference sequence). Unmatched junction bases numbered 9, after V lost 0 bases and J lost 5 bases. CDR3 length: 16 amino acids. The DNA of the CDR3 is TGCAGTGCTAGAGATCGAGGGGACAGGGGTTTGGAGACCCAGTACTTC. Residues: CSARDRGDRGLETQYF.

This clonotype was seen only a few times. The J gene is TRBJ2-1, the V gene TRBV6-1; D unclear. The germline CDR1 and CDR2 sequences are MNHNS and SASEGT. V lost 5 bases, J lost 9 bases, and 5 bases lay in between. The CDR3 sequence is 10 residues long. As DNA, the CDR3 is TGTGCCAGCAGTTTATTTGAGCAGTTCTTC. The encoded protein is CASSLFEQFF.

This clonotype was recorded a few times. The CDR3 here is CATDSNSYNEQFF. The DNA of the CDR3 is TGTGCCACGGACTCTAACTCCTACAATGAGCAGTTCTTC. This chain joins TRBV10-3 and TRBJ2-1; weak D call: TRBD2 (5 bases). The length of the CDR3 is 13 residues. The V gene lost 10 bases and the J gene lost 0 bases, with 10 bases spanning the gap. Germline lookup yields CDR1 ENHRY and CDR2 SYGVKD.

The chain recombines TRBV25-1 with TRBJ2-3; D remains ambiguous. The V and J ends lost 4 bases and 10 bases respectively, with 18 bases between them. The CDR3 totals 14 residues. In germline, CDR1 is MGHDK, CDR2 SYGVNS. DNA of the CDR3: TGTGCCAGCAGTGGCTTCGGGCCGGACCAGGCGCAGTATTTT. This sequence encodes CASSGFGPDQAQYF.